Listed below are T cell receptor beta chains from one sample, sequenced in a study of cytomegalovirus exposure and HLA in healthy donors. TCRdb keeps only in-frame clones here, not all; method: immunoSEQ multiplex PCR. The sample has roughly 100,000 clones; 75% are singletons. Sequencing used PBMCs. The receptors were gathered from a male donor in good health and CMV-seropositive. The CDR3 runs from the conserved cysteine through the conserved F or W. D genes are given only for firm matches. Only some rows state a clone size, as once, few, many or a class for expanded clones.

>once|TRBV7-2|-|TRBJ2-2
CASSFTLTGWAGELFF
TGTGCCAGCAGCTTTACTCTCACAGGGTGGGCCGGGGAGCTGTTTTTT
>-|TRBV2|TRBD2|TRBJ2-5
CASRRGAGGSEETQYF
TGTGCCAGCAGGAGGGGAGCGGGGGGGTCGGAAGAGACCCAGTACTTC
>-|TRBV19|TRBD1|TRBJ1-1
CASRPQVGGGGTEAFF
TGTGCCAGTAGACCCCAGGTAGGGGGCGGTGGCACTGAAGCTTTCTTT
>-|TRBV4-1|-|TRBJ1-2
CASSQGLLSYTF
TGCGCCAGCAGCCAAGGTCTCCTATCCTACACCTTC
>-|TRBV18|TRBD1|TRBJ1-4
CASSPDRGGGEKLFF
TGTGCCAGCTCACCGGACAGGGGAGGAGGGGAAAAACTGTTTTTT
>-|TRBV19|-|TRBJ1-1
CASSIVSQRTEAFF
TGTGCCAGTAGTATAGTCAGCCAGCGGACTGAAGCTTTCTTT
>-|TRBV9|-|TRBJ2-7
CASSDLFGHEQYF
TGTGCCAGCAGCGACCTTTTTGGGCACGAGCAGTACTTC
>-|TRBV18|TRBD1|TRBJ1-5
CASSTDRVPNQPQHF
TGTGCCAGCTCAACGGACAGGGTCCCTAATCAGCCCCAGCATTTT
>-|TRBV7-9|-|TRBJ1-5
CASSLVEGNQPQHF
TGTGCCAGCAGCTTAGTGGAGGGGAATCAGCCCCAGCATTTT
>-|TRBV9|-|TRBJ2-5
CASSVWLDQETQYF
TGTGCCAGCAGCGTATGGCTAGACCAAGAGACCCAGTACTTC
>-|TRBV10-3|TRBD1|TRBJ2-2
CAIRGQSNTGELFF
TGTGCCATCAGGGGACAGAGTAACACCGGGGAGCTGTTTTTT
>-|TRBV6-6|-|TRBJ1-4
CASIGGGITTNEKLFF
TGTGCCAGCATAGGTGGCGGTATCACAACTAATGAAAAACTGTTTTTT
>-|TRBV6-5|TRBD2|TRBJ2-5
CASSYSSGSLETQYF
TGTGCCAGCAGTTACTCCAGCGGGAGTTTAGAGACCCAGTACTTC
>-|TRBV27|-|TRBJ2-6
CASSLSGLQRSGANVLTF
TGTGCCAGCAGTTTATCGGGCCTCCAGAGATCGGGGGCCAACGTCCTGACTTTC
>-|TRBV5-4|-|TRBJ1-1
CASSPGRGLGTEAFF
TGTGCCAGCAGCCCCGGTCGGGGTTTGGGGACTGAAGCTTTCTTT
>-|TRBV7-9|TRBD1|TRBJ1-1
CASSLGQGNTEAFF
TGTGCCAGCAGCTTAGGACAGGGGAACACTGAAGCTTTCTTT
>few|TRBV27|TRBD1|TRBJ2-7
CASSSFGGQGEQYF
TGTGCCAGCAGTTCTTTCGGGGGACAGGGGGAGCAGTACTTC
>-|TRBV7-2|TRBD1|TRBJ2-7
CASSFPTGSEQYF
TGTGCCAGCAGCTTTCCGACAGGGAGTGAGCAGTACTTC
>-|TRBV19|-|TRBJ2-7
CASSPRDSPYEQYF
TGTGCCAGTAGTCCGCGGGACAGTCCCTACGAGCAGTACTTC
>-|TRBV6-1|-|TRBJ1-2
CASNPGGDYGYTF
TGTGCCAGCAACCCGGGGGGAGACTATGGCTACACCTTC
>-|TRBV29-1|-|TRBJ2-5
CSVEGRVETQYF
TGCAGCGTTGAAGGCAGGGTAGAGACCCAGTACTTC
>-|TRBV4-3|TRBD1|TRBJ1-2
CASSQGQTGNYGYTF
TGCGCCAGCAGCCAGGGGCAGACAGGGAACTATGGCTACACCTTC